The 29 T cell receptor beta chains presented below share a single source sample, sequenced in a study of T cell changes during pregnancy in multiple sclerosis. Assay: immunoSEQ multiplex PCR; the TCRdb copy retains only in-frame clones and omits some. In the table there are 77,000 or so clones, 80% to 95% of which are singletons. The sequencing used peripheral blood, collected in the second trimester of pregnancy. These receptor sequences come from a female donor in good health, enrolled as a control in a pregnancy study.

The chain employs TRBV19 and TRBJ2-3; D gene ambiguous. There are 14 residues in the CDR3. V was clipped by 3 bases and J by 2 bases, with 9 bases between them. Germline V gene lookup returns CDR1 LNHDA and CDR2 SQIVND (reference sequence). For the CDR3, the DNA is TGTGCCAGTAGTATGGGCACCTACACAGATACGCAGTATTTT. This sequence encodes CASSMGTYTDTQYF. The whole variable domain, filled in from reference TRBV19 and TRBJ2-3, reads DGGITQSPKYLFRKEGQNVTLSCEQNLNHDAMYWYRQDPGQGLRLIYYSQIVNDFQKGDIAEGYSVSREKKESFPLTVTSAQKNPTAFYLCASSMGTYTDTQYFGPGTRLTVL.

In this sample, this clone turned up a few times. The chain employs TRBV4-2 and TRBJ1-4; 7 nucleotides match TRBD1. The CDR3 is 15 amino acids. Germline assignment: CDR1 LGHNA and CDR2 YNFKEQ. The V and J ends lost 4 bases and 7 bases, in that order; junction bases with no gene match: 9. CDR3 DNA sequence: TGTGCCAGCAGCCCCCTAGGGGACAGAGGTGAAAAACTGTTTTTT. It specifies CASSPLGDRGEKLFF.

V is TRBV5-4 and J is TRBJ2-7, with TRBD1 as a possible D gene (5 bases). The CDR3 has 13 amino acids. V lost 7 bases and J lost 5, with 16 bases in between. Germline V CDR1 and CDR2: SGHNT, YYREEE (reference sequence). The CDR3 coding sequence is TGTGCCAGCCGACAGTCGGTTGCTGACGAGCAGTACTTC. Amino acids: CASRQSVADEQYF.

The chain combines TRBV5-6 with TRBJ2-7, with unresolved D. This CDR3 is built from 12 residues. Germline CDR1 and CDR2: SGHDT and YYEEEE. The germline V and J ends were trimmed by 0 bases and 4 bases, with 5 bases remaining between them. The CDR3 sequence: CASSLARYEQYF. The CDR3 coding sequence is TGTGCCAGCAGCTTGGCTAGGTACGAGCAGTACTTC.

The V gene is TRBV5-6, the J gene TRBJ1-2; D unresolved. The V and J ends lost 1 base and 5 bases respectively, with 21 bases between them. Germline lookup yields CDR1 SGHDT and CDR2 YYEEEE. The CDR3 contains 17 residues. The CDR3 DNA follows: TGTGCCAGCAGCTTGTTGAGTCCCAGAACAGCCCGATATGGCTACACCTTC. Translation gives CASSLLSPRTARYGYTF.

This chain joins TRBV10-3 and TRBJ1-1; tentative D call: TRBD1 (5 bases). Trimming pared 2 bases from V and 1 base from J, leaving 11 bases between. The germline V gene has CDR1 ENHRY and CDR2 SYGVKD. This CDR3 is 15 amino acids long. The CDR3: CAISEAQGTNTEAFF. CDR3 nucleotide sequence: TGTGCCATCAGTGAGGCCCAGGGCACGAACACTGAAGCTTTCTTT.

This rearrangement joins TRBV15 to TRBJ1-5, with D perhaps matching TRBD1 (5 bases). Germline values: CDR1 LNHNV, CDR2 YYDKDF (reference sequence). The V end lost 3 bases, the J end lost 7 bases, and 13 bases lay between the germline ends. CDR3 length: 14 amino acids. The CDR3 sequence: CATSSQGVGQPQHF. Written as DNA, the CDR3 is TGTGCCACCAGCAGCCAGGGTGTGGGGCAGCCCCAGCATTTT.

The rearrangement joins TRBV6-5 to TRBJ2-2; D remains unclear. CDR1 and CDR2 from the germline V gene are MNHEY and SVGAGI. The length of the CDR3 is 16 residues. The V and J ends lost 0 bases and 2 bases respectively, with 10 bases between them. CDR3 nucleotides: TGTGCCAGCAGTTACTCGTCGCCAGAAAACACCGGGGAGCTGTTTTTT. It specifies CASSYSSPENTGELFF.

This rearrangement joins TRBV20-1 to TRBJ1-2, with a tentative D call TRBD1 (5 bases). The germline V gene encodes CDR1 DFQATT and CDR2 SNEGSKA (reference sequence). With 3 bases removed from V and 10 bases from J, the gap between germline ends came to 12 bases. CDR3 size: 11 residues. CDR3 nucleotide sequence: TGCAGTGCTAGGTGGGTGGGACTCTACACCTTC. Protein product: CSARWVGLYTF.

The gene calls are TRBV15 and TRBJ1-5; a possible D gene is TRBD1 (5 bases). V dropped 5 bases and J dropped 2 bases, with 13 bases sitting between them. Germline loops: CDR1 LNHNV, CDR2 YYDKDF (reference sequence). This CDR3 is built from 15 residues. This CDR3 reads CATSPGRAGNQPQHF. The CDR3 region has the DNA TGTGCCACCAGCCCAGGGAGGGCTGGCAATCAGCCCCAGCATTTT.

The CDR3 region has the DNA TGCAGCGTGTACAGGGTCACTGAAGCTTTCTTT. Its translation is CSVYRVTEAFF. The rearrangement joins TRBV29-1 to TRBJ1-1; a weak D match, TRBD1 (6 bases). The CDR3 is 11 amino acids. V was trimmed by 6 bases and J by 4 bases, leaving 9 bases between them. CDR1 SQVTM and CDR2 ANQGSEA come from the germline V gene.

This chain links TRBV30 with TRBJ1-4; D is unclear. From germline, CDR1 is GTSNPN and CDR2 SVGIG (reference sequence). With 3 bases removed from V and 4 bases from J, the gap between germline ends came to 9 bases. The CDR3 contains 13 residues. The CDR3 sequence is CAWSGHSNEKLFF. CDR3 DNA: TGTGCCTGGAGCGGTCATAGTAATGAAAAACTGTTTTTT.

The DNA of the CDR3 is TGTGCCAGCTCACCAAGTAGGGGCAGAACTGAAGCTTTCTTT. This codes for CASSPSRGRTEAFF. The chain carries TRBV18 and TRBJ1-1, with D maybe TRBD1 (5 bases). This CDR3 is built from 14 residues. Germline CDR1 KGHSH, CDR2 LQKENI. The V gene lost 2 bases and the J gene lost 5 bases, with 12 bases spanning the gap.

This clone was observed a single time. The chain links TRBV19 to TRBJ1-4; D may be TRBD1 (5 bases). V lost 3 bases and J lost 3, with 8 bases in between. The CDR3 consists of 14 residues. CDR1 is LNHDA and CDR2 is SQIVND in the germline V gene (reference sequence). The CDR3 is CASSIGGSNEKLFF. In DNA form, the CDR3 reads TGTGCCAGTAGTATTGGGGGGTCTAATGAAAAACTGTTTTTT.

The chain uses TRBV5-1 and TRBJ1-1; D is undetermined. Trimming pared 0 bases from V and 1 base from J, leaving 4 bases between. The CDR3 runs to 13 residues. From germline, CDR1 is SGHRS and CDR2 YFSETQ. The CDR3 DNA sequence: TGCGCCAGCAGCTTGGAGCCGAACACTGAAGCTTTCTTT. Translated, it gives CASSLEPNTEAFF. The full variable domain, in which reference TRBV5-1 and TRBJ1-1 provide the parts outside the CDR3, is KAGVTQTPRYLIKTRGQQVTLSCSPISGHRSVSWYQQTPGQGLQFLFEYFSETQRNKGNFPGRFSGRQFSNSRSEMNVSTLELGDSALYLCASSLEPNTEAFFGQGTRLTVV.

The rearrangement links TRBV7-3 to TRBJ2-3, with 8 nucleotides matching TRBD1. This CDR3 is built from 16 residues. Per the germline V gene, CDR1 is SGHTA and CDR2 is FQGTGA. V lost 5 bases and J lost 1; bases outside the gene matches: 8. The CDR3 DNA reads TGTGCCAGCAGCCTCTCCGGACAGGGAGGCACAGATACGCAGTATTTT. It specifies CASSLSGQGGTDTQYF.

Details on this clone: Other DNA sequences in this specimen translate into the identical CDR3. The V and J genes are TRBV11-3 and TRBJ1-1; TRBD1 is a possible D gene (6 bases). The CDR3 extends over 13 amino acids. V was shortened by 3 bases and J by 1 base, with 6 bases between the two germline ends. CDR1 is SGHNT and CDR2 is YENEEA in the germline V gene. As DNA, the CDR3 is TGTGCCAGCAGCTTGGACAGGAACACTGAAGCTTTCTTT. This encodes CASSLDRNTEAFF.

V and J are TRBV7-8 and TRBJ2-7; 9 positions match TRBD1. The junction had 5 bases not matched to a gene; V was cut back by 5 bases and J by 6 bases. Germline-derived CDR1 and CDR2 are SGHVS and FQNEAQ. CDR3 length equals 13 residues. The CDR3 spells CASSRRTGVEQYF. CDR3 DNA sequence: TGTGCCAGCAGCCGAAGGACAGGGGTCGAGCAGTACTTC.

The J gene is TRBJ2-5, the V gene TRBV10-3, with 8 bases matching TRBD2. Looked up from germline, CDR1 is ENHRY and CDR2 is SYGVKD. The CDR3 loop spans 13 amino acids. V gave up 8 bases and J gave up 2 bases; unmatched junction bases: 4. The CDR3 sequence: CAIQGLGQETQYF. CDR3 DNA: TGTGCCATCCAGGGACTAGGTCAAGAGACCCAGTACTTC.

The V call is TRBV4-1, the J call TRBJ2-3, with D tentatively TRBD2 (6 bases). V lost 5 bases and J lost 4, with 19 bases in between. Germline-derived CDR1 and CDR2 are MGHRA and YSYEKL. This CDR3 region has 16 residues. The CDR3: CASSKAETRGSDTQYF. Here the CDR3 DNA reads TGCGCCAGCAGCAAAGCCGAGACTAGGGGCTCAGATACGCAGTATTTT.

V is TRBV15 and J is TRBJ2-5; D is possibly TRBD1 (6 bases). This CDR3 comprises 14 residues. Germline loops: CDR1 LNHNV, CDR2 YYDKDF (reference sequence). V was trimmed by 0 bases and J by 5 bases, leaving 10 bases between them. The DNA for the CDR3 is TGTGCCACCAGCAGAGATAGACAGGTGGAGACCCAGTACTTC. Translation gives CATSRDRQVETQYF.

This chain joins TRBV5-1 and TRBJ2-3; TRBD2 agrees at 9 bases. Germline trimming cut 5 bases from V and 2 bases from J; bases unmatched to any gene: 9. The CDR3 sequence is 16 residues long. The V gene's germline CDR1 is SGHRS and CDR2 YFSETQ. CDR3 protein: CASSEPAGGYTDTQYF. The CDR3 bases are TGCGCCAGCAGTGAACCAGCGGGGGGCTACACAGATACGCAGTATTTT.

The V call is TRBV18, the J call TRBJ2-1; D gene unclear. The CDR3 loop spans 14 amino acids. Trimming removed 0 bases at V and 5 bases at J, with 8 bases between. From germline, CDR1 is KGHSH and CDR2 LQKENI. This chain's CDR3 is CASSPPESHNEQFF. As DNA, the CDR3 is TGTGCCAGCTCACCACCTGAGTCGCACAATGAGCAGTTCTTC. Using reference TRBV18 and TRBJ2-1 for the parts outside the CDR3, the full variable domain is NAGVMQNPRHLVRRRGQEARLRCSPMKGHSHVYWYRQLPEEGLKFMVYLQKENIIDESGMPKERFSAEFPKEGPSILRIQQVVRGDSAAYFCASSPPESHNEQFFGPGTRLTVL.

The J gene is TRBJ1-3, the V gene TRBV7-2, with 9 bases lining up with TRBD1. The J segment lost 1 base and the V segment lost 3 bases, leaving 7 bases of the junction unmatched. The CDR3 is 17 residues long. Per germline, CDR1 SGHTA and CDR2 FQGNSA. In DNA, the CDR3 is TGTGCCAGCAGCTTTAGGGACAGGGTTGTTTCTGGAAACACCATATATTTT. Its translation is CASSFRDRVVSGNTIYF.

CDR3 protein: CASSPAPQGTNYGYTF. DNA of the CDR3: TGCGCCAGCAGCCCGGCCCCCCAGGGTACTAACTATGGCTACACCTTC. The chain employs TRBV4-1 and TRBJ1-2; maybe TRBD1 (5 bases). In germline, CDR1 is MGHRA, CDR2 YSYEKL. Trimming pared 4 bases from V and 0 bases from J, leaving 15 bases between. CDR3 size: 16 residues.

This clone has only a few counts. V gene TRBV19 combines with J gene TRBJ2-7; tentatively, D is TRBD2 (6 bases). V was pared by 5 bases and J by 2 bases, with 13 bases between. Germline CDR1 LNHDA, CDR2 SQIVND (reference sequence). The CDR3 has 14 residues. DNA for the CDR3: TGTGCCAGTAGTGAAGGGCGGGGACCCTACGAGCAGTACTTC. It specifies CASSEGRGPYEQYF.

This clone was recorded once. The J gene is TRBJ1-2, the V gene TRBV14, with unresolved D. Per the germline V gene, CDR1 is SGHDN and CDR2 is FVKESK. The CDR3 has 15 residues. Trimming took off 2 bases at V and 6 bases at J, with 16 bases between the two ends. CDR3 residues: CASSQLARLSDGYTF. The DNA for the CDR3 is TGTGCCAGCAGCCAACTAGCGAGGCTAAGTGATGGCTACACCTTC.

CDR3 sequence reads: CATSETGISYEQYF. Written as DNA, the CDR3 is TGTGCCACCAGTGAAACAGGGATCAGCTACGAGCAGTACTTC. The gene calls are TRBV15 and TRBJ2-7; possibly TRBD1 for D (6 bases). The CDR3 contains 14 residues. The V end was cut by 6 bases, the J end by 3 bases, with 15 bases between. Germline V lookup: CDR1 LNHNV, CDR2 YYDKDF (reference sequence).

This clone was detected once. The chain combines TRBV29-1 with TRBJ1-2; D unresolved. In germline, CDR1 is SQVTM, CDR2 ANQGSEA. CDR3 length: 13 residues. Trimming pared 5 bases from V and 2 bases from J, leaving 12 bases between. The CDR3 nucleotides are TGCAGCGTTCGTCGGACGGGAAACTATGGCTACACCTTC. The encoded protein is CSVRRTGNYGYTF.